This paragraph reports one T cell receptor (beta chain). This CDR3 comprises 13 residues. Germline CDR1 and CDR2: MGHRA and YSYEKL. The V end lost 4 bases, the J end lost 8 bases, and 11 bases lay between the germline ends. Here immunoSEQ multiplex PCR was the method, and the copy in TCRdb shows in-frame clones only, minus some. The sample shows about 93,000 clones, around 94% of them seen only once. The data originate from a study of T cell changes during pregnancy in multiple sclerosis. The V and J genes are TRBV4-1 and TRBJ1-4; no definite D call. The sequences come from peripheral blood, collected after pregnancy. This TCR came from a female donor with multiple sclerosis, enrolled in a pregnancy study. DNA of the CDR3: TGCGCCAGCAGCCCAGACGGTATGGAAAAACTGTTTTTT. Protein product: CASSPDGMEKLFF.